Detailed here is one TCR beta chain. Methods used by the authors: Nucleated cell number was recorded as an estimate derived from reference gene primer amplification. Using immunoSEQ multiplex PCR, the repertoire was profiled, and TCRdb retains in-frame clones only, with some absent. Clone size and V and J calls were adopted from that table, with D and trimming inferred from the DNA. The sample holds about 200,000 clones; approximately 87% are singletons and the top ten take about 2.2%. The data belong to a study of blood T cell repertoires in COVID-19. Overall study: Material from acute and convalescent COVID-19 was sourced from the United States, Italy and Spain. Nucleic acid was either cDNA or gDNA, and it came from T cells, B-cell-depleted T cells, or PBMCs.

Germline V lookup: CDR1 MDHEN, CDR2 SYDVKM. The V gene end was trimmed by 1 base and the J gene end by 0 bases; junction bases not matched to a gene: 5. There are 16 residues in the CDR3. This TCR came from a woman aged 45-65 years with acute or convalescent COVID-19. V and J are TRBV28 and TRBJ2-7; TRBD1 aligns across 8 bases. Specimen: peripheral blood. In DNA form, the CDR3 reads TGTGCCAGCAGTTTATTCGGACAGGGAGCCTCCTACGAGCAGTACTTC. As protein: CASSLFGQGASYEQYF. Variable domain in full (rest from reference TRBV28 and TRBJ2-7): DVKVTQSSRYLVKRTGEKVFLECVQDMDHENMFWYRQDPGLGLRLIYFSYDVKMKEKGDIPEGYSVSREKKERFSLILESASTNQTSMYLCASSLFGQGASYEQYFGPGTRLTVT.